A single T cell receptor beta chain is shown here with its context. The entry originates in a study of T cells expressing NK-cell markers. Germline loops: CDR1 SQVTM, CDR2 ANQGSEA. CDR3 length equals 12 residues. TCRdb reprocessed the 5' RACE reads; each CDR3 protein has one entry and no DNA is given. The table lists a few hundred thousand distinct CDR3 sequences, with approximately 3.6% in the top ten. Material: blood T cells: a sorted CD56 or NKG2C T cell subset, CD4+ or CD8+ T cells, or bulk PBMC T cells (not recorded which). The receptor was derived from a man aged 18 to 29 in good health. This rearrangement joins TRBV29-1 to TRBJ2-7; the D gene TCRdb calls, TRBD1, cannot be checked with no DNA. The CDR3 sequence is CSITGRSYEQYF.